Described below is a single T cell receptor (beta chain) sequence and its context. What it recognizes is unknown. Within the sample, other DNA sequences also encode this same CDR3. Reverse transcribing all isolated RNA meant expressed TCRB transcripts were sequenced. Clones were read by immunoSEQ multiplex PCR, and TCRdb kept only the in-frame ones, dropping some. This sample has hundreds of thousands of clones, with roughly a sixth found just once. A CD45RO/CCR7/CD25/CD127/CD95/CD27 panel sorted naive, central memory, regulatory and stem cell-like memory CD4+ cells. Purity exceeding 95% was reached by all sorted populations. The sample originates from a study of beta chain features in type 1 diabetes. Points from the study as a whole: Patients with Type 1 diabetes showed moderately but significantly shorter TCRB CDR3s in all four CD4+ subsets. The influence of HLA type on TCRB rearrangement stayed undetermined.

The CDR3 is 12 amino acids. The V and J ends lost 6 bases and 0 bases respectively, with 3 bases between them. Germline CDR1 and CDR2: MNHEY and SVGAGI. Sequencing was performed on naive CD4+ T cells from blood. The chain carries TRBV6-5 and TRBJ1-3; D remains ambiguous. The sequence was obtained from a woman younger than 30 in good health. CDR3 residues: CASRSSGNTIYF. CDR3 sequence (DNA): TGTGCCAGCAGATCCTCTGGAAACACCATATATTTT.